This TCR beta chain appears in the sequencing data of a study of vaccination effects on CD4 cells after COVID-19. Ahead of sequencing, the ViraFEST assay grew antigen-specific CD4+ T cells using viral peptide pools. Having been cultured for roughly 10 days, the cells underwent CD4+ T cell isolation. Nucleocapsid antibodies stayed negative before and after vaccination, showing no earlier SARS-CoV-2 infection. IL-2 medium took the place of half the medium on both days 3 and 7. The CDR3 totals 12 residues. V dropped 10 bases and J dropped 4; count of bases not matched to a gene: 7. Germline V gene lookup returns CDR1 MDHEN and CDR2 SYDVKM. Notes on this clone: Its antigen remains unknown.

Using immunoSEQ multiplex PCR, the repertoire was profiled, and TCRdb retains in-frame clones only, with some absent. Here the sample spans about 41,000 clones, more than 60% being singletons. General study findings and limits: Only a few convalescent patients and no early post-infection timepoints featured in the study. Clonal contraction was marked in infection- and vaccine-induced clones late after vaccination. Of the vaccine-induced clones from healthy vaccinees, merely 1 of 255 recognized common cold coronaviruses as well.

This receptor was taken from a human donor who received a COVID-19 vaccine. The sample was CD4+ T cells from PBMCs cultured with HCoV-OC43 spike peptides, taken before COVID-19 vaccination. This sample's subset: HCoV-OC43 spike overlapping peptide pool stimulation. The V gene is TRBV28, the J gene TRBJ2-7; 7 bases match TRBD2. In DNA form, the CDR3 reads TGTGCCACCGGCGGGGGATGGTACGAGCAGTACTTC. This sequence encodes CATGGGWYEQYF.